The text below deals with one TCR beta chain. The antigen is undetermined. The CDR3 runs 14 residues. From germline, CDR1 is LNHDA and CDR2 SQIVND (reference sequence). Unmatched junction bases numbered 4, after V lost 6 bases and J lost 3 bases. The table came from immunoSEQ multiplex PCR; TCRdb's copy has only in-frame clones and leaves some out. The sample gives roughly 150,000 clones, around 94% of which show up once; about 0.3% is in the top ten. The sample comes from a study of OX40 agonist ivuxolimab in advanced cancers. Study-wide background: The treatment was a fully human IgG2 OX40 agonist, ivuxolimab. Patients were dosed intravenously with ivuxolimab at 0.01 to 10 mg/kg every 2 weeks. Study outcomes and limitations: At 0.1 to 3.0 mg/kg, CD4+ and CD8+ blood T cells expanded clonally by week 6. In the expanded peripheral T cells, antigen specificity was never determined.

The sequence was collected from an adult with an advanced solid tumor such as melanoma, head and neck, liver or kidney cancer. This sample comprised CD4+ or CD8+ T cells sorted from blood, obtained in a trial of the OX40 agonist ivuxolimab. The chain recombines TRBV19 with TRBJ2-1; 8 nucleotides line up with TRBD1. The chain's CDR3 is CASRQGAIYNEQFF. The CDR3 nucleotides read TGTGCCAGTAGGCAGGGGGCAATCTACAATGAGCAGTTCTTC. The full variable domain, completed using reference TRBV19 and TRBJ2-1, is DGGITQSPKYLFRKEGQNVTLSCEQNLNHDAMYWYRQDPGQGLRLIYYSQIVNDFQKGDIAEGYSVSREKKESFPLTVTSAQKNPTAFYLCASRQGAIYNEQFFGPGTRLTVL.